This TCR beta chain is drawn from a study of T cell repertoires in cytomegalovirus infection. TCRdb re-called the reads with MiXCR, one entry per CDR3 protein. The sample shows about 340,000 distinct CDR3 sequences, roughly 29% of them seen only once. CDR1 MNHNS and CDR2 SASEGT come from the germline V gene. This CDR3 is 13 amino acids long. The junction had 3 bases not matched to a gene; V was cut back by 5 bases and J by 7 bases. Regarding this clonotype: Its cognate antigen is unknown.

The chain has TRBV6-1 and TRBJ1-5; 9 positions agree with TRBD1. This clonotype was obtained from a human donor in good health (CMV status not recorded). Some clones in this sample may be carry-over from other donors' samples. Sequences were derived from cultured PBMCs, sampled from culture after CMV antigen stimulation. CDR3 nucleotides: TGTGCCAGCAGTCGCGGGACAGGGCAGCCCCAGCATTTT. Its protein is CASSRGTGQPQHF.